Shown below are 30 T cell receptor beta chains from a single sample sequenced in a study of cytomegalovirus exposure and HLA in healthy donors. The PCR had 60 Vbeta and 13 Jbeta primers. Clones were sequenced by immunoSEQ multiplex PCR, and TCRdb holds only the in-frame ones, with some missing. Here the sample spans 170,000 or so clones, roughly 80% being singletons. Sequenced: PBMCs. Receptors originate from a woman in her fifties or sixties in good health and CMV-seronegative.

This chain connects TRBV9 to TRBJ2-5; a possible D gene is TRBD1 (6 bases). Trimming shortened V by 2 bases and J by 2 bases, and 10 bases separated the two germline ends. This CDR3 has 14 residues. CDR1 and CDR2 from the germline V gene are SGDLS and YYNGEE. CDR3 nucleotides: TGTGCCAGCAGCGTGGGGGCGCAACAAGAGACCCAGTACTTC. It is translated as CASSVGAQQETQYF. The whole variable domain, remainder taken from reference TRBV9 and TRBJ2-5, is DSGVTQTPKHLITATGQRVTLRCSPRSGDLSVYWYQQSLDQGLQFLIQYYNGEERAKGNILERFSAQQFPDLHSELNLSSLELGDSALYFCASSVGAQQETQYFGPGTRLLVL.

The genes are TRBV18 and TRBJ1-2; D remains unclear. Germline lookup yields CDR1 KGHSH and CDR2 LQKENI. V lost 2 bases to trimming and J lost 3 bases, with 13 bases between them. This CDR3 is built from 15 residues. CDR3 bases: TGTGCCAGCTCACCAACGAGGGTTTGGGACTATGGCTACACCTTC. Residues: CASSPTRVWDYGYTF.

V usage is TRBV15 and J usage is TRBJ2-1; TRBD1 aligns across 8 bases. The junction had 13 bases not matched to a gene; V was cut back by 3 bases and J by 9 bases. CDR3 length: 16 amino acids. Looked up from germline, CDR1 is LNHNV and CDR2 is YYDKDF (reference sequence). The CDR3, as DNA: TGTGCCACCAGCAGGGCCGGACAGGGAGCTGTAGGTGAGCAGTTCTTC. The encoded protein is CATSRAGQGAVGEQFF.

The rearrangement uses TRBV10-3 and TRBJ2-1; no reliable D call. The CDR3 length is 13 residues. Trimming shortened V by 0 bases and J by 7 bases, and 7 bases separated the two germline ends. CDR1 is ENHRY, CDR2 SYGVKD, per germline. As DNA, the CDR3 is TGTGCCATCAGTGAGTCCCCTCGGAATGAGCAGTTCTTC. Translated: CAISESPRNEQFF.

The CDR3 DNA reads as TGTGCCAGCAGCTTGGGAGGGCCCGGGGAGCTGTTTTTT. This gives the protein CASSLGGPGELFF. This rearrangement joins TRBV5-4 to TRBJ2-2, with a tentative D call TRBD2 (5 bases). CDR1 SGHNT and CDR2 YYREEE come from the germline V gene (reference sequence). The CDR3 runs to 13 residues. V gave up 0 bases and J gave up 6 bases, with 6 bases separating them.

The rearrangement uses TRBV27 and TRBJ2-7; 8 nucleotides agree with TRBD1. CDR3 length: 12 residues. Per the germline V gene, CDR1 is MNHEY and CDR2 is SMNVEV (reference sequence). The junction had 3 bases not matched to a gene; V was cut back by 5 bases and J by 6 bases. In DNA form, the CDR3 reads TGTGCCAGCAGTACAACAGGGGGCGAGCAGTACTTC. The encoded protein is CASSTTGGEQYF.

The rearrangement joins TRBV7-9 to TRBJ2-1; TRBD2 matches at 7 bases. The V and J ends lost 5 bases and 7 bases, in that order; junction bases with no gene match: 23. The CDR3 loop spans 19 amino acids. Per the germline V gene, CDR1 is SEHNR and CDR2 is FQNEAQ (reference sequence). This chain's CDR3 is CASSPRLSGIWSAGNEQFF. As DNA, the CDR3 is TGTGCCAGCAGCCCCCGGCTGAGCGGGATCTGGTCTGCGGGAAATGAGCAGTTCTTC.

The rearrangement uses TRBV19 and TRBJ2-3; TRBD1 matches 7 bases. The CDR3 length is 14 residues. The germline V gene encodes CDR1 LNHDA and CDR2 SQIVND (reference sequence). J was trimmed by 4 bases and V by 3 bases; bases with no gene match: 4. In nucleotides, the CDR3 is TGTGCCAGTAGTATTCAGGGGGTGGCAGATACGCAGTATTTT. This gives the protein CASSIQGVADTQYF.

This CDR3 reads CASSLVPRGEQFF. The CDR3 DNA follows: TGCGCCAGCAGCTTAGTACCCCGCGGTGAGCAGTTCTTC. The chain couples TRBV5-1 to TRBJ2-1, with D unclear. This CDR3 has 13 residues. In germline, CDR1 is SGHRS, CDR2 YFSETQ. V was trimmed by 2 bases and J by 9 bases, leaving 12 bases between them.

This clone appeared a single time. The chain combines TRBV28 with TRBJ1-5; 10 positions match TRBD1. The CDR3 is 16 amino acids. Germline values: CDR1 MDHEN, CDR2 SYDVKM. V shed 5 bases, J shed 1 base, and the junction held 5 bases outside the gene matches. CDR3 sequence: CASSLDRGRSNQPQHF. DNA of the CDR3: TGTGCCAGCAGTCTAGACAGGGGGCGAAGCAATCAGCCCCAGCATTTT.

The chain couples TRBV7-2 to TRBJ2-2; the match to TRBD1 covers 7 bases. This CDR3 spans 16 amino acids. Trimming removed 3 bases from V and 0 bases from J; junction bases left unmatched: 4. CDR1 and CDR2 from the germline V gene are SGHTA and FQGNSA. The CDR3 nucleotides are TGTGCCAGCAGCTTTGTCGGACAGGCGAACACCGGGGAGCTGTTTTTT. Amino acid sequence: CASSFVGQANTGELFF.

V is TRBV5-1 and J is TRBJ2-3; 11 positions match TRBD2. The CDR3 has 16 amino acids. The germline V gene encodes CDR1 SGHRS and CDR2 YFSETQ. After removal of 0 bases from V and 6 bases from J, the junction contained 6 bases not matched to a gene. This CDR3 reads CASSLGLAGKLDTQYF. DNA for the CDR3: TGCGCCAGCAGCTTGGGACTAGCGGGAAAGTTGGATACGCAGTATTTT.

The rearrangement uses TRBV27 and TRBJ1-5, with D unresolved. CDR1 MNHEY and CDR2 SMNVEV come from the germline V gene (reference sequence). Trimming pared 2 bases from V and 0 bases from J, leaving 8 bases between. The CDR3 is 15 amino acids. The CDR3 sequence is CASSLGSYSNQPQHF. Written as DNA, the CDR3 is TGTGCCAGCAGTTTAGGCAGTTATAGCAATCAGCCCCAGCATTTT.

This clone was observed a few times. The chain has TRBV7-2 and TRBJ2-7; D remains ambiguous. The ends were cut back, 5 bases at V and 1 base at J, with 15 bases in the middle. CDR1 is SGHTA, CDR2 FQGNSA, per germline. The CDR3 spans 15 residues. CDR3 protein: CASSPPYGASYEQYF. The CDR3 bases are TGTGCCAGCAGCCCCCCATACGGAGCTTCCTACGAGCAGTACTTC.

Remarks on this clone: At the DNA level, this CDR3 is encoded by other sequences in the same sample as well. The rearrangement joins TRBV7-8 to TRBJ1-1; D gene ambiguous. V was shortened by 1 base and J by 1 base, with 4 bases between the two germline ends. The CDR3 has 13 amino acids. From germline, CDR1 is SGHVS and CDR2 FQNEAQ. CDR3 bases: TGTGCCAGCAGCTTAGACAGGAACACTGAAGCTTTCTTT. Amino acid sequence: CASSLDRNTEAFF.

The rearrangement joins TRBV10-3 to TRBJ1-3, with D perhaps matching TRBD1 (6 bases). Trimming pared 0 bases from V and 4 bases from J, leaving 7 bases between. The CDR3 length is 14 residues. Germline V gene sequence: CDR1 ENHRY, CDR2 SYGVKD. The CDR3 nucleotides are TGTGCCATCAGTGAGTCAGGGGGAGGAAACACCATATATTTT. It is translated as CAISESGGGNTIYF.

The chain recombines TRBV23-1 with TRBJ1-1; perhaps TRBD1 as D (6 bases). TRBV23-1 is known as an ORF, though its function is uncertain. Trimming removed 9 bases from V and 0 bases from J, with 14 bases in between. This CDR3 has 14 residues. CDR3 nucleotide sequence: TGCGCCAGAGACAGGTACCCCTTGAACACTGAAGCTTTCTTT. It translates to CARDRYPLNTEAFF.

This chain connects TRBV28 to TRBJ2-7; 8 nucleotides align to TRBD2. The CDR3 totals 13 residues. V lost 5 bases to trimming and J lost 1 base; unmatched junction nucleotides: 1. Germline V gene data show CDR1 as MDHEN and CDR2 as SYDVKM. The CDR3 sequence: CASSRGGSYEQYF. DNA for the CDR3: TGTGCCAGCAGTCGGGGGGGGTCCTACGAGCAGTACTTC.

The rearrangement links TRBV30 to TRBJ1-4; the D gene is possibly TRBD1 (5 bases). Looked up from germline, CDR1 is GTSNPN and CDR2 is SVGIG (reference sequence). The CDR3 runs to 15 residues. Trimming pared 2 bases from V and 0 bases from J, leaving 10 bases between. CDR3 region: CAWSSGRATNEKLFF. In nucleotides, the CDR3 is TGTGCCTGGAGTTCCGGCAGGGCAACTAATGAAAAACTGTTTTTT.

J is TRBJ2-5 and V is TRBV6-5; no firm D call. V was shortened by 4 bases and J by 0 bases, with 12 bases between the two germline ends. Germline V gene data show CDR1 as MNHEY and CDR2 as SVGAGI. The CDR3 is 15 residues long. The CDR3 loop is CASSLQVAYQETQYF. The CDR3 DNA reads TGTGCCAGCAGTTTGCAGGTTGCGTACCAAGAGACCCAGTACTTC.

The chain has TRBV7-3 and TRBJ2-5, with TRBD2 as a possible D gene (6 bases). Trimming stripped 5 bases from V and 3 bases from J, with 10 bases between. The CDR3 is 13 residues long. Germline V lookup: CDR1 SGHTA, CDR2 FQGTGA. CDR3: CASSPPGEETQYF. The DNA of the CDR3 is TGTGCCAGCAGCCCCCCGGGGGAAGAGACCCAGTACTTC.

This chain connects TRBV5-1 to TRBJ1-1, with 7 bases fitting TRBD1. Germline V gives CDR1 SGHRS, CDR2 YFSETQ. This CDR3 has 12 residues. With 4 bases clipped from V and 5 bases from J, the junction kept 2 bases outside the gene matches. DNA of the CDR3: TGCGCCAGCAGCGAACAGGGGACTGAAGCTTTCTTT. It specifies CASSEQGTEAFF.

This chain connects TRBV19 to TRBJ2-5; a possible D gene is TRBD1 (6 bases). V was trimmed by 0 bases and J by 4 bases, leaving 6 bases between them. CDR1 LNHDA and CDR2 SQIVND come from the germline V gene (reference sequence). The CDR3 sequence is 13 residues long. The CDR3 region has the DNA TGTGCCAGTAGTATAGACAGGGGAGAGACCCAGTACTTC. It encodes CASSIDRGETQYF.

The chain couples TRBV2 to TRBJ2-3; D is undetermined. Germline V gene data show CDR1 as SNHLY and CDR2 as FYNNEI. V lost 4 bases to trimming and J lost 1 base, with 3 bases between them. This CDR3 spans 12 amino acids. CDR3 loop: CASSAGTDTQYF. In nucleotides, the CDR3 is TGTGCCAGCAGTGCCGGCACAGATACGCAGTATTTT. Together with reference TRBV2 and TRBJ2-3, the CDR3 gives the full variable domain: EPEVTQTPSHQVTQMGQEVILRCVPISNHLYFYWYRQILGQKVEFLVSFYNNEISEKSEIFDDQFSVERPDGSNFTLKIRSTKLEDSAMYFCASSAGTDTQYFGPGTRLTVL.

The V gene is TRBV10-3, the J gene TRBJ1-5; a weak D match, TRBD1 (5 bases). Trimming took off 10 bases at V and 3 bases at J, with 19 bases between the two ends. The CDR3 contains 15 residues. Germline lookup yields CDR1 ENHRY and CDR2 SYGVKD. In DNA, the CDR3 is TGTGCCACTCGGGGGGGAACGACTAACAATCAGCCCCAGCATTTT. This codes for CATRGGTTNNQPQHF.

V gene TRBV14 combines with J gene TRBJ1-6; TRBD1 might be the D (5 bases). The germline V gene has CDR1 SGHDN and CDR2 FVKESK. This CDR3 is built from 18 residues. The ends were cut back, 3 bases at V and 5 bases at J, with 20 bases in the middle. Here the CDR3 reads CASSQGFGHLQDNSPLHF. CDR3 coding DNA: TGTGCCAGCAGCCAGGGATTCGGACATCTTCAAGATAATTCACCCCTCCACTTT. The variable domain in full, completed from reference TRBV14 and TRBJ1-6, reads EAGVTQFPSHSVIEKGQTVTLRCDPISGHDNLYWYRRVMGKEIKFLLHFVKESKQDESGMPNNRFLAERTGGTYSTLKVQPAELEDSGVYFCASSQGFGHLQDNSPLHFGNGTRLTVT.

As for this clone: The same CDR3 also results from other DNA sequences found in this sample. The chain uses TRBV10-3 and TRBJ2-5; TRBD1 aligns across 10 bases. From germline, CDR1 is ENHRY and CDR2 SYGVKD. CDR3 length: 14 amino acids. With 6 bases clipped from V and 5 bases from J, the junction kept 6 bases outside the gene matches. The chain's CDR3 is CAIRLGTGEETQYF. CDR3 sequence (DNA): TGTGCCATCAGGTTGGGGACAGGGGAGGAGACCCAGTACTTC.

This clone was seen just once. The CDR3 DNA reads as TGCAGCGTTGACACCACACAGGGGGTCGACGGCTACACCTTC. Protein: CSVDTTQGVDGYTF. The V and J genes are TRBV29-1 and TRBJ1-2; TRBD1 agrees at 8 bases. This CDR3 comprises 14 residues. V lost 3 bases and J lost 8; bases outside the gene matches: 11. Germline CDR1 reads SQVTM; CDR2 reads ANQGSEA.

Here the CDR3 reads CASSYSGIEAFF. CDR3 sequence (DNA): TGTGCCAGCAGCTACTCAGGGATTGAAGCTTTCTTT. V usage is TRBV28 and J usage is TRBJ1-1, with D possibly matching TRBD1 (5 bases). The CDR3 is 12 residues long. CDR1 and CDR2 from the germline V gene are MDHEN and SYDVKM. Trimming took 6 bases from V and 7 from J, leaving 12 bases between them.

The chain joins TRBV7-6 to TRBJ2-7; no reliable D call. V lost 5 bases and J lost 2, with 19 bases in between. Germline loops: CDR1 SGHVS, CDR2 FNYEAQ. The CDR3 is made up of 16 amino acids. The CDR3 DNA reads as TGTGCCAGCAGCCGATTTACCTTAGCTGAGACCTACGAGCAGTACTTC. Translated: CASSRFTLAETYEQYF.